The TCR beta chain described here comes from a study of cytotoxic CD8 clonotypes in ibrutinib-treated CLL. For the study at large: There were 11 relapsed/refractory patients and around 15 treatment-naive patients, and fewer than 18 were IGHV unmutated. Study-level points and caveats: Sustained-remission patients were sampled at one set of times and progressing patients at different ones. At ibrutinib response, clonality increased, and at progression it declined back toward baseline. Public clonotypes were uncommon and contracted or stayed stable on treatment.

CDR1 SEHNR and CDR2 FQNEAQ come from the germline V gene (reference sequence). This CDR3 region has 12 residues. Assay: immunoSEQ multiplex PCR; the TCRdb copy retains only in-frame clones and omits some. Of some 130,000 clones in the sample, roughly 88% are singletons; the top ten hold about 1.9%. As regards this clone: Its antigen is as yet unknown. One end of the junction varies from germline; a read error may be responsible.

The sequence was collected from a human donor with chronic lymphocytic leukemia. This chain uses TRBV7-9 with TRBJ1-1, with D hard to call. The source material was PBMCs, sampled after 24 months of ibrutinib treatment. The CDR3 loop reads CASSLVSWLRIF. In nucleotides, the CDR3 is TGTGCCAGCAGCTTAGTTAGCTGGTTACGTATCTTT.